The clone carrying this T cell receptor beta chain has only a few counts. The data stem from a study of blood T cell repertoires in COVID-19. The overall study: Samples taken during acute and convalescent COVID-19 were collected in the United States, Italy and Spain. Nucleic acid was either cDNA or gDNA, and it came from T cells, B-cell-depleted T cells, or PBMCs.

V lost 5 bases to trimming and J lost 3 bases; unmatched junction nucleotides: 7. Germline CDR1 and CDR2: SGHTA and FQGNSA. The CDR3 contains 15 residues. Original analysis: Estimates of nucleated cell counts were drawn from the amplification of reference gene primers. Sequencing was performed with immunoSEQ multiplex PCR; in TCRdb, only in-frame clones are kept and a portion is missing. V and J calls and clone size are copied from that table; D and trimming were computed from the DNA. The repertoire consists of 150,000 to 200,000 clones, with 81% occurring once and the leading ten covering less than 15%. Patients at the Seattle site were enrolled during active infection and followed longitudinally.

The sample taken for sequencing was peripheral blood. The chain uses TRBV7-2 and TRBJ1-2, with TRBD1 matching 9 bases. This TCR came from a woman older than 75 with COVID-19, enrolled during active disease. The CDR3 DNA reads TGTGCCAGCAGCCCGGGACAGGGACGCGACTATGGCTACACCTTC. Amino acid sequence: CASSPGQGRDYGYTF. Supplemented by reference TRBV7-2 and TRBJ1-2, the full variable domain reads GAGVSQSPSNKVTEKGKDVELRCDPISGHTALYWYRQSLGQGLEFLIYFQGNSAPDKSGLPSDRFSAERTGGSVSTLTIQRTQQEDSAVYLCASSPGQGRDYGYTFGSGTRLTVV.